Only a few counts were recorded for the clone carrying this TCR beta chain. Its antigen is undetermined. TCRB transcripts that were expressed got sequenced, as all of the isolated RNA had been reverse transcribed. Assay: immunoSEQ multiplex PCR; the TCRdb copy retains only in-frame clones and omits some. The sample has some 230,000 clones, over 8.5% seen once; the top ten hold approximately 0.03%. The entry originates in a study of beta chain features in type 1 diabetes. Study-level points and caveats: The naive, central memory and Treg TCRB repertoires looked more alike in patients than they did in healthy donors.

The authors sorted CD4+ naive, central memory, regulatory and stem cell-like memory cells via CD45RO/CCR7/CD25/CD127/CD95/CD27. CDR1 and CDR2 from the germline V gene are MGHDK and SYGVNS. V was clipped by 6 bases and J by 1 base; unmatched bases: 4. The CDR3 has 15 amino acids. The chain couples TRBV25-1 to TRBJ2-2; 8 bases align to TRBD1. Sequencing input: naive CD4+ T cells from blood. The TCR originated in a woman aged 18-35 years in good health. CDR3 nucleotide sequence: TGTGCCAGCAGCGTAGACAGGGGGAACACCGGGGAGCTGTTTTTT. Translation: CASSVDRGNTGELFF. The full variable domain, its missing parts supplied by reference TRBV25-1 and TRBJ2-2, is EADIYQTPRYLVIGTGKKITLECSQTMGHDKMYWYQQDPGMELHLIHYSYGVNSTEKGDLSSESTVSRIRTEHFPLTLESARPSHTSQYLCASSVDRGNTGELFFGEGSRLTVL.